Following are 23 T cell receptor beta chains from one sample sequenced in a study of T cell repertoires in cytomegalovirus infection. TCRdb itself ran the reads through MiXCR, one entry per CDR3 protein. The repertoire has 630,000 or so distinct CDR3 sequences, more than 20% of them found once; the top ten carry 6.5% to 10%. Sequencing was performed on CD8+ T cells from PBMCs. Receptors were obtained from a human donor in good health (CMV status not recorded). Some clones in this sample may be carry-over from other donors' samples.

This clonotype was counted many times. CDR3 in amino acids: CASSRADGPTNEKLFF. The CDR3 DNA reads as TGTGCCAGCAGCAGAGCGGACGGACCAACTAATGAAAAACTGTTTTTT. This rearrangement joins TRBV7-9 to TRBJ1-4; D unresolved. Germline CDR1 is SEHNR and CDR2 is FQNEAQ (reference sequence). The ends were cut back, 5 bases at V and 0 bases at J, with 13 bases in the middle. This CDR3 has 16 residues.

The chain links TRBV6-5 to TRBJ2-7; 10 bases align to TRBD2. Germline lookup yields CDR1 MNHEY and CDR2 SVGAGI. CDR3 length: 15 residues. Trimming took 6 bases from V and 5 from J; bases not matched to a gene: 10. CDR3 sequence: CASRITSGVSNEQYV. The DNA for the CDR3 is TGTGCCAGCAGGATAACTAGCGGGGTTTCTAACGAGCAGTACGTC.

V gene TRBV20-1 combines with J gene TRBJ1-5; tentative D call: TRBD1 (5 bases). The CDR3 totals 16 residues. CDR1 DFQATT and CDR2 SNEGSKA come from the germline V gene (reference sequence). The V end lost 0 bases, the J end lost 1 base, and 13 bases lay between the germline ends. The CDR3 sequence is CSAREAPGRSNQPQHF. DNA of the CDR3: TGCAGTGCTAGAGAAGCTCCAGGGCGAAGCAATCAGCCCCAGCATTTT.

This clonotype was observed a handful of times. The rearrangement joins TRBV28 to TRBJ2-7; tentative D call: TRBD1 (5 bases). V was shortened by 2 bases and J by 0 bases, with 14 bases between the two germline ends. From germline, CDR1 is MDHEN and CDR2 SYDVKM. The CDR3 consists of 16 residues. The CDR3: CASSLRRTIYSYEQYF. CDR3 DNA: TGTGCCAGCAGTTTAAGAAGGACAATTTACTCCTACGAGCAGTACTTC. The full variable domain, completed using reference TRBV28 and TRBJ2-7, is DVKVTQSSRYLVKRTGEKVFLECVQDMDHENMFWYRQDPGLGLRLIYFSYDVKMKEKGDIPEGYSVSREKKERFSLILESASTNQTSMYLCASSLRRTIYSYEQYFGPGTRLTVT.

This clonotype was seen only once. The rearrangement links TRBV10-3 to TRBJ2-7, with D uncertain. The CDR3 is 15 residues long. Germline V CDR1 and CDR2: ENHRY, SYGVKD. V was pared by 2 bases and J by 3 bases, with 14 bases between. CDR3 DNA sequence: TGTGCCATCAGTGAGGAACCCTCGAGCCTCTACGAGCAGTACGTC. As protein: CAISEEPSSLYEQYV.

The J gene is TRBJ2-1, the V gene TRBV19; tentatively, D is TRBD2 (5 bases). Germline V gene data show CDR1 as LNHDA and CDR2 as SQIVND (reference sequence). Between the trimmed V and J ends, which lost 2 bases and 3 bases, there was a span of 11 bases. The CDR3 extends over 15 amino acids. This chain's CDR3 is CASSIFGEYYNEQFF. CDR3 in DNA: TGTGCCAGTAGTATATTCGGGGAATACTACAATGAGCAGTTCTTC.

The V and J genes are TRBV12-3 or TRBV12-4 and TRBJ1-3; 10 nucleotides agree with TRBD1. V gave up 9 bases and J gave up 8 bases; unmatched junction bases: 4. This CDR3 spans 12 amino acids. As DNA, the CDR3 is TGTGCCAGTCCTGGACAGGGGGACACCATATATTTT. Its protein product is CASPGQGDTIYF.

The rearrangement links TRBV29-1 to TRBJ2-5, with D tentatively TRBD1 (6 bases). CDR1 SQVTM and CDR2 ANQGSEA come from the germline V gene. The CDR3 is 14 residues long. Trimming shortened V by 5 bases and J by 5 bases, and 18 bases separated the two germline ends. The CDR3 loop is CSVPGTLNRETQYF. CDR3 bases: TGCAGCGTTCCCGGGACACTAAACAGGGAGACCCAGTACTTC.

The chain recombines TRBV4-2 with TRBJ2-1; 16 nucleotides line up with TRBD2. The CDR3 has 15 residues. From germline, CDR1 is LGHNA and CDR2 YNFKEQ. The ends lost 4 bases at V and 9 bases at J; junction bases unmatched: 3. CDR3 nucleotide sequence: TGTGCCAGCAGCCTCGGGACTAGCGGGGGGGGTGAGCAGTTCTTC. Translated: CASSLGTSGGGEQFF.

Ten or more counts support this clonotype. The CDR3: CASSLSVISYNEQFF. DNA for the CDR3: TGTGCCAGCAGCTTAAGCGTTATCTCCTACAATGAGCAGTTCTTC. The rearrangement joins TRBV11-1 to TRBJ2-1; D gene ambiguous. This CDR3 contains 15 residues. With 2 bases removed from V and 0 bases from J, the gap between germline ends came to 8 bases. The germline V gene has CDR1 SGHAT and CDR2 FQDESV (reference sequence).

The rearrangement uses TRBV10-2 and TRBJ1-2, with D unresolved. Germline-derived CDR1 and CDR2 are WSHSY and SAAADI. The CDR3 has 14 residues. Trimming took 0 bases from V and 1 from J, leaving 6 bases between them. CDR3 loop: CASSESRDNYGYTF. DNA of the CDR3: TGCGCCAGCAGTGAGTCTCGAGATAACTATGGCTACACCTTC.

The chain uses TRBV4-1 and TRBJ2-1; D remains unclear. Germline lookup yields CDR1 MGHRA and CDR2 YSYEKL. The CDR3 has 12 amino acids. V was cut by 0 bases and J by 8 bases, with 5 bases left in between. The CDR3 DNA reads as TGCGCCAGCAGCCAAGATACCGATGAGCAGTTCTTC. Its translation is CASSQDTDEQFF.

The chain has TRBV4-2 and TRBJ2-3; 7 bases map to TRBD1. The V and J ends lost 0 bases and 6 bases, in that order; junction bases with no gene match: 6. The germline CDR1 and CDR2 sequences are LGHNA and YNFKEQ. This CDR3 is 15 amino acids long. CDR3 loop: CASSQEDRVYDTQYF. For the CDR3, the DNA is TGTGCCAGCAGCCAAGAAGACAGGGTGTACGATACGCAGTATTTT.

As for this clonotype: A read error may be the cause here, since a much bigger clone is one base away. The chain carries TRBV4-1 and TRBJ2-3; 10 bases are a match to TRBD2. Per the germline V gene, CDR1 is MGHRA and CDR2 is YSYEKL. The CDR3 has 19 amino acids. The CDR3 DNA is TGCGCCTGCAGCCAAGATGCACTAGCGGGGCCCTCGAACACAGATACGCAGTATTTT. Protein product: CACSQDALAGPSNTDTQYF.

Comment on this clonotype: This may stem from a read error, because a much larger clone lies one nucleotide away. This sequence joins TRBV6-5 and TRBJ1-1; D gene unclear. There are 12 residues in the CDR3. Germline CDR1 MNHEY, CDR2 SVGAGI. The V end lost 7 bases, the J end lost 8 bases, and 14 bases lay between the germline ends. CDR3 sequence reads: CASTQRGGEAFF. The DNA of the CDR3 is TGTGCCAGCACCCAAAGAGGCGGAGAAGCTTTCTTT.

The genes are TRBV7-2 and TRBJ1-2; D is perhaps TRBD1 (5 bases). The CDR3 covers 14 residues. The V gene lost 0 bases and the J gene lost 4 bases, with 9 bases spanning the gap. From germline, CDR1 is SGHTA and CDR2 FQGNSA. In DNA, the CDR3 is TGTGCCAGCAGCTTAGCGGGGGATCTCTATGGCTACACCTTC. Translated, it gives CASSLAGDLYGYTF.

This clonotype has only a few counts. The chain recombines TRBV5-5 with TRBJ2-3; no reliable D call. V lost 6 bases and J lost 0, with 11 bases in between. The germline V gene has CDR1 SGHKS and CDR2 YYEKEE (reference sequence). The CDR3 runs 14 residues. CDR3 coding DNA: TGTGCCAGCATCCTTAGACCTAGCACAGATACGCAGTATTTT. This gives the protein CASILRPSTDTQYF.

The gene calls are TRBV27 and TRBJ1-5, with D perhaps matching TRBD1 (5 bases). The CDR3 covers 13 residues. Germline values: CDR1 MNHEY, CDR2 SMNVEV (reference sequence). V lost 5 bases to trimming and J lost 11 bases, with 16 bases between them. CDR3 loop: CASSGEGPASQHF. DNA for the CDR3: TGTGCCAGCAGTGGGGAGGGGCCGGCGTCCCAGCATTTT.

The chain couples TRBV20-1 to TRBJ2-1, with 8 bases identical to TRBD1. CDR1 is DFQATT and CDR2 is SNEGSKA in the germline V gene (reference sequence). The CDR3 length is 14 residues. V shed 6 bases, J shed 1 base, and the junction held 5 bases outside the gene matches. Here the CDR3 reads CSARTGKSYNEQFF. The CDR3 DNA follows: TGCAGTGCCCGGACAGGGAAGTCCTACAATGAGCAGTTCTTC.

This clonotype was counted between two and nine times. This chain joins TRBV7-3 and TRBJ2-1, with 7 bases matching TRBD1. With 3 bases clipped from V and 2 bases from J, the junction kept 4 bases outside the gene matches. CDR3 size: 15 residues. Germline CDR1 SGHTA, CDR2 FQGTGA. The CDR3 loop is CASSFFQGAYNEQFF. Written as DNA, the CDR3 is TGTGCCAGCAGCTTTTTTCAGGGGGCCTACAATGAGCAGTTCTTC.

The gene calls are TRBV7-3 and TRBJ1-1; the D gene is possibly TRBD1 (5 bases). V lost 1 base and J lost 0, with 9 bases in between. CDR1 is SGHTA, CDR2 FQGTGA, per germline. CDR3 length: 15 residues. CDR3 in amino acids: CASSLKQALNTEAFF. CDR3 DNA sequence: TGTGCCAGCAGCTTAAAACAGGCCCTGAACACTGAAGCTTTCTTT.

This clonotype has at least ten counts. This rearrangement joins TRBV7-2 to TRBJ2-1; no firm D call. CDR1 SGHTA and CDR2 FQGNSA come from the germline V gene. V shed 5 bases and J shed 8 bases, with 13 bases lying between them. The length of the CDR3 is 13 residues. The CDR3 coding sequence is TGTGCCAGCAGCCCTGATTTTGGGGATGAGCAGTTCTTC. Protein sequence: CASSPDFGDEQFF.

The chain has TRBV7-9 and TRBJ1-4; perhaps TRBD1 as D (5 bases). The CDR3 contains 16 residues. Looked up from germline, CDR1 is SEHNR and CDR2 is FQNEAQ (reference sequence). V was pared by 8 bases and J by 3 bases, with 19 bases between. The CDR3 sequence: CASAPGGAAANEKLFF. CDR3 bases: TGTGCCAGCGCCCCGGGGGGAGCAGCAGCTAATGAAAAACTGTTTTTT.